This T cell receptor (beta chain) was captured by sequencing in a study of blood T cell repertoires in COVID-19 (dated by TCRdb to about 2020). Background on the whole study: Samples covering the acute and convalescent phases of COVID-19 were provided by collaborators in the United States, Italy and Spain. HLA class I and class II types, where available, came from metadata supplied by the sample provider rather than from assay-based typing. The repertoires were released in a freely available public database intended as a resource for research on the immune response to SARS-CoV-2. The sample metadata nearly always contained a de-identified subject ID, COVID-19 status, age in years and sex. Deeply sampled blood TCRbeta repertoires from subjects exposed to, actively infected with, or recovered from COVID-19 were included in the dataset. Samples came from the ongoing ImmuneRACE study (first 160 participants) plus 1,254 subjects from 6 global collaborators. The material from the prospective study consisted of cDNA or gDNA derived from T cells, B-cell-depleted T cells, or PBMCs.

Beyond this particular receptor, the publication reports: Clinical and demographic metadata were provided uncurated, with the amount varying by source and participant.

V is clipped by 8 bases and J by 0 bases, and the sequence between their germline boundaries is 7 bases long. From the cysteine up to the phenylalanine, the CDR3 has a length of 13 residues. Kept here is only the CDR3 DNA, which spans 39 bases and is read in frame from base 1. From a lookup of the germline V gene, CDR1 and CDR2 are MDHEN and SYDVKM. The immunoSEQ Assay, a bias-controlled multiplex PCR, was used to amplify TCRbeta CDR3 regions from genomic DNA. The published analysis was carried out like this. The number of nucleated cells in each sample was estimated by amplification of reference gene primers within the assay. Sequence reads were collapsed and filtered to measure the absolute abundance of every unique TCRbeta CDR3 rearrangement. For each sample, productive Simpson clonality was calculated by taking the square root of Simpson's diversity index across productive rearrangements. As stored in TCRdb, this immuneACCESS dataset retains in-frame rearrangements with V and J assigned. A fraction of the clones does not appear; measured against another copy, unresolved V genes explain less than half of the discrepancy, and the remainder lacks a known reason. V, J and clone size were drawn from that table, and D and trimming were deduced from the DNA. In all, the sample holds around 180,000 clones, and around 74% of those were seen once. Together, the top ten hold less than 3% of the sample.

A remark on this clone: Its antigen is not yet known. No clone much larger than this one lies a single base away; base qualities are absent.

Each collaborating institution followed its own protocols to collect whole blood in K2EDTA tubes. For TCRbeta analysis, collaborators shipped samples in one of three forms: frozen whole blood, isolated PBMCs, or DNA extracted from either of those sample types. The specimen was peripheral blood. The TCR was taken from a woman of 80 years or more with acute or convalescent COVID-19. Here the chain combines TRBV28 and TRBJ1-4; a confident D gene designation cannot be given. The CDR3 reads as follows: CASCRTTNEKLFF. At the DNA level, the sequence is TGTGCCAGCTGCAGGACAACTAATGAAAAACTGTTTTTT.